What follows is one T cell receptor (beta chain) and its context. Its antigen remains undetermined. The record has no base qualities; no much larger clone is one base away. This sample stems from a study of PD-1 blockade in classical Hodgkin lymphoma (dated by TCRdb to between 2020 and 2021). Background for the entire study: Nivolumab dosing was 3 mg/kg intravenously every 2 weeks, continuing until either disease progression or unacceptable toxicity. To define a peripheral blood immune signature of response to PD-1 blockade in classical Hodgkin lymphoma, the study combined TCR beta sequencing with CyTOF. The investigation overall reported the following: Lower diversity was seen in patients whose nivolumab began less than 1 year after ASCT, and these patients were left out of later analyses so that immune reconstitution would not confound the results. Trial patients achieving complete response had baseline diversity similar to newly diagnosed patients, whereas partial responders and progressors had significantly lower diversity. Baseline TCR diversity was reported to be lower in newly diagnosed patients than in healthy donors, and even lower in relapsed/refractory patients. Only a single clinical trial cohort was studied, and what caused the repertoire differences, possibly disease activity or prior therapy, remained undefined. By C4D1, a significant rise was seen in CD4+ TCR diversity but not in CD8+ TCR diversity (p=0.0027 vs p=0.16), and the rise was most apparent among complete responders (p=0.02).

The Qiagen DNeasy kit was used to extract genomic DNA both from unsorted PBMCs and from the negatively selected CD4+ and CD8+ fractions. Amplification of TCR beta CDR3 regions was done by immunoSEQ multiplex PCR with primers that anneal to V and J segments. A synthetic immune receptor repertoire was used to minimize amplification bias, and any remaining bias was removed computationally after sequencing. As for the authors' bioinformatics: Repertoire diversity was quantified as the Shannon entropy index using custom Python scripts. Unsorted, CD4+ and CD8+ repertoires were analyzed separately, except for combined analyses in which CD4+ and CD8+ sequences were merged in silico. A clone was considered expanded if an increase in frequency of at least 2-fold after treatment relative to C1D1 was found, and a pseudocount of 0.5 was applied to clones undetected at baseline. Clones with 0 or 1 copy at C1D1 were classified as singleton clones, and clones with 2 or more copies were classified as non-singleton clones. Clones expanded in unsorted samples were labelled as CD4+, CD8+ or unknown by matching protein sequences in sorted samples from the same patient. Diversity changes from C1D1 to C4D1 were tested in paired samples using Wilcoxon tests. In its TCRdb copy, this immuneACCESS table keeps in-frame sequences only and misses some clones. Where compared with another copy, unresolved V genes explain less than half of these, and the others have no known cause. Clone size and V and J calls were adopted from that table, with D and trimming inferred from the DNA. The sample profile shows approximately 65,000 clones; around 94% of them were found once. The ten most abundant clones make up 8% of the sample.

Taken with the paper, the label for time point translates to: cycle 4 day 1 (C4D1), after 6 weeks of nivolumab. Every trial patient had relapsed after autologous stem cell transplantation, and cohorts A, B and C differed in prior brentuximab vedotin exposure. The trial cohort was composed of about 53 patients with relapsed/refractory classical Hodgkin lymphoma, for whom complete response, partial response or progressive disease was recorded as best overall response. Trial patients were treated with single-agent nivolumab in the multi-cohort phase II CheckMate 205 trial. Best overall response was determined by an independent review committee according to the 2007 International Working Group response criteria. Trial PBMCs were collected immediately before nivolumab initiation (C1D1) and during therapy at cycle 2 day 1 and cycle 4 day 1. After peripheral blood was drawn into 8 mL Vacutainer Cell Preparation Tubes, PBMCs were isolated by centrifugation and then cryopreserved.

The germline V gene yields SGHRS for CDR1 and YFSETQ for CDR2. The CDR3 has 13 amino acids, counting the end cysteine and phenylalanine. Only the CDR3 DNA stays, 39 bases, in frame from base 1. V was cut back by 4 bases and J by 6 bases, leaving a gap of 14 bases between them. The receptor's source is a human donor with classical Hodgkin lymphoma. The sequence links TRBV5-1 to TRBJ2-7; TRBD1 is perhaps the D gene, given 6 matching bases. The sequencing here drew on peripheral blood mononuclear cells (PBMCs), taken before the fourth cycle of nivolumab. For the CDR3, the sequence is CASSANRVGEQYF. At the DNA level, the sequence is TGCGCCAGCAGCGCAAACAGGGTGGGCGAGCAGTACTTC.